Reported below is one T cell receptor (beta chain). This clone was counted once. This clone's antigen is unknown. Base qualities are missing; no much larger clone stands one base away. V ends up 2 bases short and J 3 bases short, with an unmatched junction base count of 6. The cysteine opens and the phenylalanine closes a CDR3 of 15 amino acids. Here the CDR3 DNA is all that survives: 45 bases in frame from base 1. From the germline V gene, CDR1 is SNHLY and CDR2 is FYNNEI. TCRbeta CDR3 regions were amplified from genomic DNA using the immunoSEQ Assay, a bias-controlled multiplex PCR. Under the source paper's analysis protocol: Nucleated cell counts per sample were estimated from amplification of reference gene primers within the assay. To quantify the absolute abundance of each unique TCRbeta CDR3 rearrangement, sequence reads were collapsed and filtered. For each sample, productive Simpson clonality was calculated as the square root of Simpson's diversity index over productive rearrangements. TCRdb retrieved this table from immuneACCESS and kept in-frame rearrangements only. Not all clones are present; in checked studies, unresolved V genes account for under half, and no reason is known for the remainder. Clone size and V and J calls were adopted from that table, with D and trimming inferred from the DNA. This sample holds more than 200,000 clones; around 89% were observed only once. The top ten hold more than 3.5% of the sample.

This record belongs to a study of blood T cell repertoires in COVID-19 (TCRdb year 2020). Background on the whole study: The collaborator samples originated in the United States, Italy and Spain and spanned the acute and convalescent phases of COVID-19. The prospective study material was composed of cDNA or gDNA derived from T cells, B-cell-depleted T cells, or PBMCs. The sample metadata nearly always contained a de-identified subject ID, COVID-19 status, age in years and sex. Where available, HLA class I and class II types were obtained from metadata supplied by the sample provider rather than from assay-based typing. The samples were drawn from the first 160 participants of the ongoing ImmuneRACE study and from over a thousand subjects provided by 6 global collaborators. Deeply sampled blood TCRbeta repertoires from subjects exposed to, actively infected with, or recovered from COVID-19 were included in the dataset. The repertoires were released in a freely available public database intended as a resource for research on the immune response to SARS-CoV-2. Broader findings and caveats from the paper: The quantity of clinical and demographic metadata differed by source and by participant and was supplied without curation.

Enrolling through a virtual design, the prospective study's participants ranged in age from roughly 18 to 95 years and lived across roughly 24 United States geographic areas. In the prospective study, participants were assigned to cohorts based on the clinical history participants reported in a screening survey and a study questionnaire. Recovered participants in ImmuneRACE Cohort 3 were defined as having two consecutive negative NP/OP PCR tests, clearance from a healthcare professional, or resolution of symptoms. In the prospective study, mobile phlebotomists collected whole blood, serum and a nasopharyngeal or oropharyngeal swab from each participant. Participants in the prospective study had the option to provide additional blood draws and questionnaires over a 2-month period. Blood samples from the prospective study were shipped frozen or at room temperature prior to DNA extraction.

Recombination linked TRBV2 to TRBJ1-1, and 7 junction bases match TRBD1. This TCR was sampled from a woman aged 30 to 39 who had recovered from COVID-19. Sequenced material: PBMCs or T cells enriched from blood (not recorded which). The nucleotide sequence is TGTGCCAGCAGTGAATGGATAGGGACAGACACTGAAGCTTTCTTT. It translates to CASSEWIGTDTEAFF.